This T cell receptor beta chain was captured in a study of cytomegalovirus exposure and HLA in healthy donors. The PCR made use of 60 Vbeta and 13 Jbeta primers. Authors' data handling: Later analysis identified tens of millions of unique TCR beta chains, approximately 10 million shared. Clones were sequenced by immunoSEQ multiplex PCR, and TCRdb holds only the in-frame ones, with some missing. V and J calls and clone size come straight from that table; D and trimming were deduced from the DNA. The table records 99,000 or so clones, about 80% of them present only once. The J segment lost 2 bases and the V segment lost 4 bases, leaving 6 bases of the junction unmatched. CDR3 length: 16 residues. Germline V CDR1 and CDR2: KGHSH, LQKENI. The sample holds one count of this clone. Samples came from healthy bone marrow donors.

The chain couples TRBV18 to TRBJ1-2; TRBD1 matches 11 bases. This clonotype originated in a man aged 30 to 45 in good health and CMV-seronegative. Source material: PBMCs. CDR3 loop: CASSHSGQGANYGYTF. The DNA of the CDR3 is TGTGCCAGCTCACACTCCGGACAGGGGGCCAACTATGGCTACACCTTC.